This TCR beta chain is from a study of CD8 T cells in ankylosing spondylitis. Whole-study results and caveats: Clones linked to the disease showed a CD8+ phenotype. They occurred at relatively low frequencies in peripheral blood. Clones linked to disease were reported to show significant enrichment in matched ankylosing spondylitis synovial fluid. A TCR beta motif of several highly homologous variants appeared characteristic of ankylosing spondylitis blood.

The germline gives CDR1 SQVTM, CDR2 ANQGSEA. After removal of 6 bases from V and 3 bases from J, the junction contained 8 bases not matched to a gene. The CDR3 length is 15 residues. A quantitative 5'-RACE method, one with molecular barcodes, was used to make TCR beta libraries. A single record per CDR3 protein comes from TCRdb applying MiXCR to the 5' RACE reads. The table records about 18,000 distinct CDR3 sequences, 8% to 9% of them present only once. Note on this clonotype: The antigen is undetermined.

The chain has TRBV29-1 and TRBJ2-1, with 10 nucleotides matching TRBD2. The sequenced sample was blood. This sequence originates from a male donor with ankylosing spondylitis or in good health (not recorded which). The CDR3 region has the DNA TGCAGCGTGTCCTCGGGACTAGCGTACTACAATGAGCAGTTCTTC. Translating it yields CSVSSGLAYYNEQFF.